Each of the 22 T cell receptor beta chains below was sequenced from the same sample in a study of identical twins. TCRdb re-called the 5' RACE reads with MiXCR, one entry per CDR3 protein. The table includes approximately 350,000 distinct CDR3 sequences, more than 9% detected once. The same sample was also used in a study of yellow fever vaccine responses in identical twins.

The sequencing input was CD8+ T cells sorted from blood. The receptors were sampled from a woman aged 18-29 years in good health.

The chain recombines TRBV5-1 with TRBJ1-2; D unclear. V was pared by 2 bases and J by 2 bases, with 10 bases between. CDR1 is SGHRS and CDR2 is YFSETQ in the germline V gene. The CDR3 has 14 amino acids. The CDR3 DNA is TGCGCCAGCAGCTTCCGGGCCGCGAACTATGGCTACACCTTC. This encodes CASSFRAANYGYTF.

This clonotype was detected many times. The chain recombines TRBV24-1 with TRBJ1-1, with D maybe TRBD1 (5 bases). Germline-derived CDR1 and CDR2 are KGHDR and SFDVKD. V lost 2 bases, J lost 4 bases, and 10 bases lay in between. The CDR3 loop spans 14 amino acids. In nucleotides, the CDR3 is TGTGCCACCAGTGATTGGGACTCACCCACTGAAGCTTTCTTT. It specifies CATSDWDSPTEAFF.

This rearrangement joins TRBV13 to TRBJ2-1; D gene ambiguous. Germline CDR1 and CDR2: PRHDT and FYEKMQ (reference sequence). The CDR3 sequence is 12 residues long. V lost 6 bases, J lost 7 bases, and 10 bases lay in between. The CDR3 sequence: CASSNTPNEQFF. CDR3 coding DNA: TGTGCCAGCAGTAATACCCCGAATGAGCAGTTCTTC.

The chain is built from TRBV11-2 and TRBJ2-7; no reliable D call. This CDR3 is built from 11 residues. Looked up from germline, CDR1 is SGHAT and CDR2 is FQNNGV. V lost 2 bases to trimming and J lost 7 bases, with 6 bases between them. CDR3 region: CASSLFVEQYF. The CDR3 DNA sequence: TGTGCCAGCAGCTTATTCGTGGAGCAGTACTTC.

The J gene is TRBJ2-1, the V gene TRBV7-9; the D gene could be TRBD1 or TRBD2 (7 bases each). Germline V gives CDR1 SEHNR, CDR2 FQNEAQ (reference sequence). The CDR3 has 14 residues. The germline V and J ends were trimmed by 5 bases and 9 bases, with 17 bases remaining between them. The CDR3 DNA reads TGTGCCAGCAGCCCGAGACAGGGAGGGGGTGAGCAGTTCTTC. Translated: CASSPRQGGGEQFF.

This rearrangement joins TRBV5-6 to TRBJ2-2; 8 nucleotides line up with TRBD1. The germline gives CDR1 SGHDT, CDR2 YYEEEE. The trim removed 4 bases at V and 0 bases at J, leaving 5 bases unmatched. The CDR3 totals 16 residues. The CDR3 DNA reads TGTGCCAGCAGCACCCCGGGACAGGCGAACACCGGGGAGCTGTTTTTT. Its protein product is CASSTPGQANTGELFF.

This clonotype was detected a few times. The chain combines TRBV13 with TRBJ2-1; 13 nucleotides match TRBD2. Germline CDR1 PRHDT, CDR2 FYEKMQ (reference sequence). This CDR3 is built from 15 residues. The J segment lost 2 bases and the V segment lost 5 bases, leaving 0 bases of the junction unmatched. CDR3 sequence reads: CASSGTSGTYNEQFF. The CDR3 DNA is TGTGCCAGCAGCGGGACTAGCGGGACCTACAATGAGCAGTTCTTC.

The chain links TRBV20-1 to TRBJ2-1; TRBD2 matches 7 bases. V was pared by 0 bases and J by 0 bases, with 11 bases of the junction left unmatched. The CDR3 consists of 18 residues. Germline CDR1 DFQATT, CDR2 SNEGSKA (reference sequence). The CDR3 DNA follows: TGCAGTGCTAGAGAAGCTAGCGGATACAGGAGCTCCTACAATGAGCAGTTCTTC. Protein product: CSAREASGYRSSYNEQFF.

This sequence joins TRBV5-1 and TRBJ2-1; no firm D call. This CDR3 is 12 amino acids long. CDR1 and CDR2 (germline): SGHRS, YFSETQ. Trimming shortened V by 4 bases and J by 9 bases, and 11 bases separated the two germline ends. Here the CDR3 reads CASSVWAGEQFF. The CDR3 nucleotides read TGCGCCAGCAGCGTCTGGGCCGGTGAGCAGTTCTTC. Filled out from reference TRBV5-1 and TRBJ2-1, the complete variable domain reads KAGVTQTPRYLIKTRGQQVTLSCSPISGHRSVSWYQQTPGQGLQFLFEYFSETQRNKGNFPGRFSGRQFSNSRSEMNVSTLELGDSALYLCASSVWAGEQFFGPGTRLTVL.

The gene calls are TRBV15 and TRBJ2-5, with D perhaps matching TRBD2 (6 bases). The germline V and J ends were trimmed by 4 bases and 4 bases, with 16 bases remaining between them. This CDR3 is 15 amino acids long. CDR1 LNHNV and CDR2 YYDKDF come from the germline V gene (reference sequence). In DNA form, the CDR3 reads TGTGCCACCAGCACCGGCGGGGCTTTGGGAGAGACCCAGTACTTC. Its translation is CATSTGGALGETQYF.

The CDR3 spells CSAPGQPNNEQFF. As DNA, the CDR3 is TGCAGTGCCCCGGGACAGCCAAACAATGAGCAGTTCTTC. V and J are TRBV20-1 and TRBJ2-1; 7 bases fit TRBD1. Germline trimming cut 6 bases from V and 5 bases from J; bases unmatched to any gene: 7. The CDR3 totals 13 residues. Germline V gives CDR1 DFQATT, CDR2 SNEGSKA (reference sequence).

CDR3 region: CASSSSPGTETYNEQFF. The CDR3, as DNA: TGTGCCAGCAGCTCCTCCCCCGGGACAGAAACATACAATGAGCAGTTCTTC. V is TRBV11-2 and J is TRBJ2-1; 7 bases are a match to TRBD1. The CDR3 spans 17 residues. J was trimmed by 4 bases and V by 4 bases; bases with no gene match: 13. Germline V lookup: CDR1 SGHAT, CDR2 FQNNGV.

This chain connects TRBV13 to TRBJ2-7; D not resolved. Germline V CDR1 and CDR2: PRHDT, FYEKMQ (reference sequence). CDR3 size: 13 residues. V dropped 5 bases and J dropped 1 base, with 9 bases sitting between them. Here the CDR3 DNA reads TGTGCCAGCAGCCCGCCCCGGTCCTACGAGCAGTACTTC. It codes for CASSPPRSYEQYF.

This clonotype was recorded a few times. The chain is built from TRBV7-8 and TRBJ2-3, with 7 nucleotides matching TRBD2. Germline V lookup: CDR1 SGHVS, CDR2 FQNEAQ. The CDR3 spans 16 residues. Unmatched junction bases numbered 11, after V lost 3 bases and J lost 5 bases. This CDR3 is CASSFLAGVEKDTQYF. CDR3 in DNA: TGTGCCAGCAGCTTTCTTGCGGGGGTGGAGAAAGATACGCAGTATTTT.

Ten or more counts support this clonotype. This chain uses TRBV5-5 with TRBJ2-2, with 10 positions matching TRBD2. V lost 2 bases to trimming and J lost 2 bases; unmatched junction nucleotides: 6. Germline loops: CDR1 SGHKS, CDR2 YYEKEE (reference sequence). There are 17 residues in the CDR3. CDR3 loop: CASSFLGLAENTGELFF. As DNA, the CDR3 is TGTGCCAGCAGCTTCCTCGGACTAGCGGAAAACACCGGGGAGCTGTTTTTT.

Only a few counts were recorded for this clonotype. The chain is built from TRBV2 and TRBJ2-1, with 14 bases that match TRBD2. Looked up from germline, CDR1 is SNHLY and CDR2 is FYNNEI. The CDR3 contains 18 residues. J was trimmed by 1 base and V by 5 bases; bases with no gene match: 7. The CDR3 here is CASSTGTSGRESYNEQFF. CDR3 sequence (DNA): TGTGCCAGCAGTACCGGGACTAGCGGGAGAGAATCCTACAATGAGCAGTTCTTC.

The CDR3 reads CASSSLAGVVYNEQFF. The CDR3 DNA follows: TGTGCCAGCAGTTCACTAGCGGGAGTAGTTTACAATGAGCAGTTCTTC. The chain recombines TRBV28 with TRBJ2-1, with TRBD2 identical over 11 bases. In germline, CDR1 is MDHEN, CDR2 SYDVKM. J was trimmed by 4 bases and V by 4 bases; bases with no gene match: 6. The CDR3 sequence is 16 residues long.

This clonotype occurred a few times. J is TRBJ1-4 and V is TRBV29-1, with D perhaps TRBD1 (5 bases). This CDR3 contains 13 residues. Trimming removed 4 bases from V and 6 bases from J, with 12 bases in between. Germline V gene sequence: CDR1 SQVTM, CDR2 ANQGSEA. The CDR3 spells CSVVPMGHEKLFF. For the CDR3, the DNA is TGCAGCGTTGTGCCCATGGGGCATGAAAAACTGTTTTTT.

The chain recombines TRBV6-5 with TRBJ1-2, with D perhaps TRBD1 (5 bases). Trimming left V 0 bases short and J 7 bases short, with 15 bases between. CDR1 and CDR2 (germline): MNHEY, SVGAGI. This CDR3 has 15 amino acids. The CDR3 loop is CASSYSGRLGGGYTF. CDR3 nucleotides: TGTGCCAGCAGTTACTCGGGGAGACTTGGGGGTGGCTACACCTTC.

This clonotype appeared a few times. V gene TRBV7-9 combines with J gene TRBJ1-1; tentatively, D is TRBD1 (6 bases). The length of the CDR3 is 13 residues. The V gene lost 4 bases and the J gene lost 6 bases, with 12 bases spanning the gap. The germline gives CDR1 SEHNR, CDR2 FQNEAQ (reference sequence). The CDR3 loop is CASSSPSGAEAFF. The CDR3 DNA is TGTGCCAGCAGCTCCCCATCAGGGGCTGAAGCTTTCTTT. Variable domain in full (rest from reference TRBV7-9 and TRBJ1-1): DTGVSQNPRHKITKRGQNVTFRCDPISEHNRLYWYRQTLGQGPEFLTYFQNEAQLEKSRLLSDRFSAERPKGSFSTLEIQRTEQGDSAMYLCASSSPSGAEAFFGQGTRLTVV.

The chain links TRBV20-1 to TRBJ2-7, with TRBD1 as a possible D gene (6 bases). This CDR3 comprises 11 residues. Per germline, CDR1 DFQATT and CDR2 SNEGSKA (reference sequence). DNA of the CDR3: TGCAGCGGACGCAGGGGTTACGAGCAGTACGTC. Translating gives CSGRRGYEQYV.

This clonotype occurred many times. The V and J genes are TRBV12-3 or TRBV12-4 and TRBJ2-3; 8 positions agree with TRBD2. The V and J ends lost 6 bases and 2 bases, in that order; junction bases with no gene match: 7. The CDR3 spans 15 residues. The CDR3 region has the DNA TGTGCCAGCAGACCGACTAGCGCCACCACAGATACGCAGTATTTT. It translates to CASRPTSATTDTQYF.